These T cell receptor beta chains were read from a single sample in a study of T cell changes during pregnancy in multiple sclerosis. The assay was immunoSEQ multiplex PCR, and TCRdb's table has in-frame clones only and misses some. This table has approximately 120,000 clones, less than 97% appearing once. The source was peripheral blood, collected after pregnancy. The receptors stem from a female donor with multiple sclerosis, enrolled in a pregnancy study. Both conserved end residues are part of each CDR3. Each record gives: V gene, D gene, clone size, J gene, CDR3 protein, CDR3 DNA. The D gene is left open where the match is weak. Expanded clones get a size class; other rows say once, few or many, or leave the size out.

TRBV29-1	TRBD1	.	TRBJ2-7	CSVEGLTGTGVYEQYF	TGCAGCGTTGAAGGCCTAACCGGGACAGGTGTCTATGAGCAGTACTTC
TRBV15	TRBD1	.	TRBJ2-7	CATSRGSRDRDPYEQYF	TGTGCCACCAGCAGGGGCTCCCGGGACAGGGATCCCTACGAGCAGTACTTC
TRBV10-3	.	.	TRBJ1-3	CAIRDSGNTIYF	TGTGCCATCAGAGACAGTGGAAACACCATATATTTT
TRBV6-5	TRBD1	once	TRBJ2-1	CASSYYGTGIPFF	TGTGCCAGCAGTTACTACGGGACAGGGATCCCGTTCTTC
TRBV28	.	.	TRBJ2-2	CASSSPGPGELFF	TGTGCCAGCAGTTCCCCAGGTCCCGGGGAGCTGTTTTTT
TRBV6-4	TRBD2	.	TRBJ2-1	CASSASGSVNNEQFF	TGTGCCAGCAGTGCTAGCGGGAGCGTCAACAATGAGCAGTTCTTC
TRBV28	.	.	TRBJ2-7	CASSLWSPLASLEQYF	TGTGCCAGCAGTTTATGGTCCCCCCTAGCGAGCCTAGAGCAGTACTTC
TRBV7-9	.	.	TRBJ2-1	CASSSGLQGFYNEQFF	TGTGCCAGCAGCTCCGGTTTACAGGGTTTTTACAATGAGCAGTTCTTC
TRBV11-3	.	.	TRBJ2-7	CASSPPGVLCHEQYF	TGTGCCAGCAGCCCACCGGGGGTATTGTGCCACGAGCAGTACTTC
TRBV5-1	TRBD1	.	TRBJ1-1	CASRDRGRPRKGNTEAFF	TGCGCCAGCAGAGACAGGGGGCGCCCCCGTAAGGGAAACACTGAAGCTTTCTTT
TRBV27	TRBD2	.	TRBJ2-7	CASRGLAGVSYEQYF	TGTGCCAGCAGAGGACTAGCGGGAGTGTCCTACGAGCAGTACTTC
TRBV4-1	.	.	TRBJ2-2	CASSQDLRLVGGTGELFF	TGCGCCAGCAGCCAAGATTTGCGTCTAGTCGGTGGCACCGGGGAGCTGTTTTTT
TRBV29-1	TRBD2	.	TRBJ2-7	CSVDRGPGGEQYF	TGCAGCGTTGATAGGGGTCCGGGAGGGGAGCAGTACTTC
TRBV4-1	.	.	TRBJ2-3	CASSQGVGYGGTQYF	TGCGCCAGCAGCCAAGGGGTGGGGTACGGAGGTACGCAGTATTTT
TRBV5-6	TRBD2	.	TRBJ2-5	CASSLSGGETQYF	TGTGCCAGCAGCTTGTCGGGGGGAGAGACCCAGTACTTC
TRBV28	TRBD2	.	TRBJ2-1	CASSLSGLAGHNEQFF	TGTGCCAGCAGTTTATCCGGACTAGCTGGGCACAATGAGCAGTTCTTC
TRBV2	TRBD2	.	TRBJ2-7	CASRERLAGTYEQYF	TGTGCCAGCAGGGAGCGACTAGCGGGAACCTACGAGCAGTACTTC
TRBV5-1	.	.	TRBJ1-4	CASSEIQGPGRKLFF	TGCGCCAGCAGCGAGATACAGGGACCTGGAAGAAAACTGTTTTTT
TRBV29-1	.	.	TRBJ2-3	CSVEPGLTSTDTQYF	TGCAGCGTTGAACCTGGACTTACTAGCACAGATACGCAGTATTTT
TRBV7-7	.	.	TRBJ2-1	CASSVSSARLHEQFF	TGTGCTAGCAGCGTCTCGAGCGCACGTCTCCATGAGCAGTTCTTC
TRBV21-1	.	.	TRBJ1-4	CASSPRDRVEKLFF	TGTGCCAGCAGTCCTCGGGACAGGGTGGAAAAACTGTTTTTT
TRBV7-9	TRBD1	.	TRBJ1-5	CASSLGSGGQGVSQPQHF	TGTGCCAGCAGCTTAGGTAGCGGGGGACAGGGGGTTAGCCAGCCCCAGCATTTT
TRBV7-9	.	.	TRBJ2-7	CASSYQGSYEQYF	TGTGCCAGCAGCTATCAGGGCTCCTACGAGCAGTACTTC
TRBV7-8	.	once	TRBJ2-2	CASRSRGLGELFF	TGTGCCAGCAGGTCTCGGGGACTCGGGGAGCTGTTTTTT
TRBV7-2	.	once	TRBJ2-1	CASSLVAMGLNEQFF	TGTGCCAGCAGCTTAGTTGCGATGGGGCTAAATGAGCAGTTCTTC
TRBV10-3	TRBD1	.	TRBJ2-3	CAISDRGTADTQYF	TGTGCCATCAGTGACAGGGGGACGGCAGATACGCAGTATTTT
TRBV7-3	TRBD2	.	TRBJ2-1	CASSPPRASGRIDEQFF	TGTGCCAGCAGCCCCCCGAGGGCTAGCGGGAGGATCGATGAGCAGTTCTTC
TRBV2	.	.	TRBJ2-1	CASSEPLGSTAYNEQFF	TGTGCCAGCAGTGAACCCCTAGGGAGCACAGCCTACAATGAGCAGTTCTTC
TRBV2	TRBD1	.	TRBJ2-3	CASRPRTGSTDTQYF	TGTGCCAGCAGGCCTCGGACAGGAAGCACAGATACGCAGTATTTT
TRBV5-1	TRBD2	.	TRBJ2-1	CASSLEIGTMRFF	TGCGCCAGCAGCTTGGAAATAGGGACTATGAGGTTCTTC
TRBV29-1	TRBD1	.	TRBJ1-1	CSTLGQGLVEAFF	TGCAGCACCCTGGGACAGGGATTAGTTGAAGCTTTCTTT
TRBV4-2	TRBD2	.	TRBJ2-1	CASSQGSSGGDNEQFF	TGTGCCAGCAGCCAAGGCTCTAGCGGGGGAGACAATGAGCAGTTCTTC
TRBV5-6	.	.	TRBJ2-7	CASSLWGKGDEQYF	TGTGCCAGCAGCTTGTGGGGGAAGGGGGACGAGCAGTACTTC
TRBV5-1	TRBD1	.	TRBJ1-2	CASSSQQGAQVGYTF	TGCGCCAGCAGTTCCCAACAGGGGGCTCAGGTTGGCTACACCTTC
TRBV4-1	.	.	TRBJ1-5	CASSQLVGQPQHF	TGCGCCAGCAGCCAGCTGGTGGGCCAGCCCCAGCATTTT
TRBV6-1	TRBD1	.	TRBJ1-2	CASSDGQGRGYTF	TGTGCCAGCAGTGATGGACAGGGTAGAGGCTACACCTTC
TRBV10-3	TRBD2	.	TRBJ2-7	CATAHGGYEQYF	TGTGCCACAGCCCACGGGGGGTACGAGCAGTACTTC
TRBV2	.	.	TRBJ2-3	CASSEAGVTTDTQYF	TGTGCCAGCAGTGAAGCGGGAGTTACTACAGATACGCAGTATTTT
TRBV5-4	.	.	TRBJ1-2	CASSLAGGYGYTF	TGTGCCAGCAGCTTGGCGGGGGGGTATGGCTACACCTTC
TRBV29-1	TRBD1	.	TRBJ1-2	CSVGTGLQGYTF	TGCAGCGTTGGGACAGGGTTACAAGGCTACACCTTC
TRBV10-3	TRBD1	.	TRBJ2-2	CAISETRTGINTGELFF	TGTGCCATCAGTGAAACCCGGACAGGGATTAACACCGGGGAGCTGTTTTTT